These 18 T cell receptor beta chains share one sample of origin, sequenced in a study of patients with pleural tuberculosis. TCRdb itself ran the reads through MiXCR, one entry per CDR3 protein. The table lists under 65,000 distinct CDR3 sequences, 7.3% of them singletons. These receptor sequences come from a human donor with pleural tuberculosis.

V and J are TRBV5-1 and TRBJ2-1; D is unclear. The V end lost 1 base, the J end lost 6 bases, and 14 bases lay between the germline ends. There are 15 residues in the CDR3. Germline loops: CDR1 SGHRS, CDR2 YFSETQ. Here the CDR3 DNA reads TGCGCCAGCAGCTTGTCGCAAGGGCCCCTCAATGAGCAGTTCTTC. As protein: CASSLSQGPLNEQFF.

This clonotype showed up many times. The CDR3 spells CASSLRIWTEAFF. For the CDR3, the DNA is TGTGCCAGCAGTTTGAGGATATGGACTGAAGCTTTCTTT. The rearrangement links TRBV28 to TRBJ1-1; D gene uncertain. The V end lost 3 bases, the J end lost 5 bases, and 10 bases lay between the germline ends. This CDR3 contains 13 residues. CDR1 and CDR2 from the germline V gene are MDHEN and SYDVKM.

This clonotype has at least ten counts. This chain connects TRBV3-1 to TRBJ1-1; D gene unclear. The ends were cut back, 5 bases at V and 7 bases at J, with 8 bases in the middle. The CDR3 length is 11 residues. Germline V gene lookup returns CDR1 LGHDT and CDR2 YNNKEL (reference sequence). The CDR3 loop is CASSVHREAFF. The CDR3 region has the DNA TGTGCCAGCAGCGTACACCGTGAAGCTTTCTTT.

At least ten counts were recorded for this clonotype. The chain recombines TRBV29-1 with TRBJ2-3; no reliable D call. CDR3 length: 14 amino acids. Trimming shortened V by 4 bases and J by 0 bases, and 11 bases separated the two germline ends. CDR1 and CDR2 from the germline V gene are SQVTM and ANQGSEA. This CDR3 is CSVGLAESTDTQYF. The CDR3 bases are TGCAGCGTTGGGTTGGCAGAGAGCACAGATACGCAGTATTTT.

The chain couples TRBV11-1 to TRBJ1-3, with D uncertain. The CDR3 spans 14 residues. Trimming took 5 bases from V and 4 from J, leaving 12 bases between them. The V gene's germline CDR1 is SGHAT and CDR2 FQDESV (reference sequence). Here the CDR3 reads CASSPSLSGNTIYF. Here the CDR3 DNA reads TGTGCCAGCAGCCCAAGTTTATCGGGAAACACCATATATTTT.

This clonotype was seen ten or more times. The gene calls are TRBV20-1 and TRBJ2-7; D gene uncertain. This CDR3 contains 15 residues. The V gene lost 0 bases and the J gene lost 1 base, with 13 bases spanning the gap. Germline lookup yields CDR1 DFQATT and CDR2 SNEGSKA (reference sequence). Written as DNA, the CDR3 is TGCAGTGCTAGAGACCACCGGACGGATTCCTACGAGCAGTACTTC. Its protein is CSARDHRTDSYEQYF.

This clonotype appeared many times. The CDR3 DNA reads as TGTGCCAGCAGCTTACGGGCGGGAGCATACACCGGGGAGCTGTTTTTT. As protein: CASSLRAGAYTGELFF. The rearrangement uses TRBV11-1 and TRBJ2-2; TRBD2 agrees at 7 bases. The V gene's germline CDR1 is SGHAT and CDR2 FQDESV (reference sequence). The CDR3 loop spans 16 amino acids. After removal of 2 bases from V and 3 bases from J, the junction contained 6 bases not matched to a gene.

This clonotype was seen many times. The rearrangement joins TRBV28 to TRBJ2-5; the D gene is possibly TRBD1 (6 bases). Germline V gene lookup returns CDR1 MDHEN and CDR2 SYDVKM. The CDR3 length is 13 residues. V was trimmed by 6 bases and J by 5 bases, leaving 13 bases between them. The CDR3 DNA reads as TGTGCCAGCAGAGCAGGGGCCCGGGAGACCCAGTACTTC. It encodes CASRAGARETQYF.

At least ten counts were recorded for this clonotype. The rearrangement links TRBV19 to TRBJ2-1; 14 nucleotides align to TRBD2. This CDR3 has 17 residues. Trimming took 4 bases from V and 3 from J; bases not matched to a gene: 5. CDR1 LNHDA and CDR2 SQIVND come from the germline V gene (reference sequence). The CDR3 reads CASSKRTSGRIYNEQFF. The CDR3 DNA is TGTGCCAGTAGTAAGAGGACTAGCGGGAGGATCTACAATGAGCAGTTCTTC.

In this sample, this clonotype turned up many times. The junction differs from germline at one of its ends, possibly a read error. This rearrangement joins TRBV4-2 to TRBJ1-4; no reliable D call. Germline CDR1 LGHNA, CDR2 YNFKEQ. CDR3 length: 13 residues. CDR3 coding DNA: TGTGCCAGCAGCCAAGATCCGACACCGGACCTCTCCTTT. It codes for CASSQDPTPDLSF.

This clonotype was counted at least ten times. The chain carries TRBV18 and TRBJ1-3, with 8 bases identical to TRBD1. V was pared by 5 bases and J by 8 bases, with 8 bases of the junction left unmatched. In germline, CDR1 is KGHSH, CDR2 LQKENI. The CDR3 is 14 residues long. The CDR3 nucleotides read TGTGCCAGCTCATTGCGGACAGGGAGAGACACCATATATTTT. Residues: CASSLRTGRDTIYF.

This clonotype was counted only a few times. This rearrangement joins TRBV19 to TRBJ1-1; D call uncertain. Germline-derived CDR1 and CDR2 are LNHDA and SQIVND (reference sequence). This CDR3 region has 15 residues. V lost 7 bases and J 1 base, leaving 16 bases between the germline ends. CDR3 sequence reads: CASTISPTTNTEAFF. CDR3 sequence (DNA): TGTGCCAGTACCATCTCACCGACGACGAACACTGAAGCTTTCTTT.

The table lists this clonotype with many counts. The V call is TRBV27, the J call TRBJ1-2; unclear D gene. Germline V lookup: CDR1 MNHEY, CDR2 SMNVEV (reference sequence). This CDR3 has 14 residues. Trimming shortened V by 2 bases and J by 4 bases, and 11 bases separated the two germline ends. This chain's CDR3 is CASSLSQRVYGYTF. The CDR3 DNA sequence: TGTGCCAGCAGTTTAAGCCAGAGGGTCTATGGCTACACCTTC.

This clonotype appeared many times. The rearrangement uses TRBV2 and TRBJ2-1; the D is unclear. The CDR3 is 14 amino acids. V gave up 6 bases and J gave up 2 bases, with 11 bases separating them. Germline CDR1 SNHLY, CDR2 FYNNEI. This chain's CDR3 is CASSPQNAYNEQFF. The CDR3 DNA sequence: TGTGCCAGCAGCCCACAGAACGCCTACAATGAGCAGTTCTTC.

This clonotype has at least ten counts. The chain joins TRBV20-1 to TRBJ1-3; D is unresolved. CDR1 DFQATT and CDR2 SNEGSKA come from the germline V gene (reference sequence). The CDR3 has 11 amino acids. V lost 4 bases and J lost 10, with 11 bases in between. The CDR3 DNA sequence: TGCAGTGCTAAAAGAGGTGGAACCATATATTTT. Translation: CSAKRGGTIYF.

The chain employs TRBV20-1 and TRBJ2-5; 16 bases map to TRBD2. Germline trimming cut 5 bases from V and 5 bases from J; bases unmatched to any gene: 5. This CDR3 contains 15 residues. Germline CDR1 DFQATT, CDR2 SNEGSKA (reference sequence). CDR3 DNA sequence: TGCAGTGCTGGGACTAGCGGGAGGGCGGGTGAGACCCAGTACTTC. It encodes CSAGTSGRAGETQYF.

In its sample, this clonotype was seen many times. The chain has TRBV7-6 and TRBJ2-7; 10 bases map to TRBD1. From germline, CDR1 is SGHVS and CDR2 FNYEAQ. This CDR3 comprises 14 residues. With 1 base clipped from V and 5 bases from J, the junction kept 2 bases outside the gene matches. The CDR3: CASSLGQGADEQYV. The CDR3 bases are TGTGCCAGCAGCTTAGGACAGGGGGCAGACGAGCAGTACGTC.

The table lists this clonotype with many counts. This rearrangement joins TRBV6-2 or TRBV6-3 to TRBJ2-7; 7 bases match TRBD1. The J segment lost 2 bases and the V segment lost 0 bases, leaving 1 base of the junction unmatched. In germline, CDR1 is MNHEY, CDR2 SVGEGT. The CDR3 is 14 residues long. The CDR3 region is CASSYSQGAYEQYV. As DNA, the CDR3 is TGTGCCAGCAGTTACTCGCAGGGGGCCTACGAGCAGTACGTC.